This T cell receptor (beta chain) was documented in a study of blood T cell repertoires in COVID-19. Background on the study: Sites across the United States, Italy and Spain contributed samples from acute and convalescent COVID-19. Sample material is recorded as cDNA or gDNA derived from T cells, B-cell-depleted T cells, or PBMCs.

Authors' analysis steps: It was from reference gene primer amplification that nucleated cell counts were estimated. Here immunoSEQ multiplex PCR was the method, and the copy in TCRdb shows in-frame clones only, minus some. V and J calls and clone size come straight from that table; D and trimming were deduced from the DNA. The sample contains about 120,000 clones, 85% to 90% of which appear only once. CDR3 length: 14 residues. CDR1 SGHRS and CDR2 YFSETQ come from the germline V gene. Germline trimming cut 4 bases from V and 5 bases from J; bases unmatched to any gene: 5. The chain uses TRBV5-1 and TRBJ1-2; 10 positions agree with TRBD1. Sequencing was carried out using peripheral blood. The clonotype comes from a woman in her 70s with acute or convalescent COVID-19. CDR3 sequence reads: CASSPGTGAYGYTF. DNA of the CDR3: TGCGCCAGCAGCCCCGGGACAGGGGCATATGGCTACACCTTC.